The subject of this entry is one T cell receptor beta chain. This clone was seen a few times. Its cognate antigen has yet to be identified. No much larger clonotype is one base removed from it; base qualities were not supplied. The data were obtained in a study of shared clonotypes between healthy human individuals (dated by TCRdb to 2020 to 2021). With respect to the entire study: The cohort comprised a couple of women and three men aged 18 to 49 years. Per donor, leukapheresis produced somewhere between about 0.8 and 9 billion PBMCs. Libraries were prepared and TCR repertoires were sequenced by different laboratories using diverse techniques, in order to increase sequencing depth and limit assay-specific biases. To estimate repertoire size and how much clonotype sharing occurs between individuals, the study deeply sequenced the blood TCR repertoires of several healthy adults. Summary of the overall study and its limitations: Based on pairwise subsampling, the degree of clonotype sharing among donors was expected to be affected by sequencing depth. Sampling was restricted to blood, and TCR repertoires in tissues likely differ from the TCR repertoires found in blood. Because the study included a small number of donors, the genetic and exposure-history diversity represented was limited.

Via the germline V gene, CDR1 is SNHLY and CDR2 FYNNEI. The CDR3 contains 13 residues, cysteine and phenylalanine counted. CDR3 DNA is the only sequence kept; it has 39 bases, read in frame from the first base. V is shortened by 1 base, J by 5 bases, and the region joining them spans 8 bases. Using the deep immunoSEQ assay, TCR CDR3 regions were amplified from genomic DNA by multiplex PCR. Extracted genomic DNA from each cell subset was distributed evenly across all wells of several immunoSEQ 96-well plates, and each plate was treated as a replicate. For unsorted PBMC, about 270 ng of genomic DNA, equivalent to about 30,000 T cell genomes, went into each replicate PCR. Genomic DNA from unsorted PBMC was sequenced over ten immunoSEQ deep assay plates. Purified libraries were quantified with a Qubit 3.0 fluorometer, sized on a Bioanalyzer 2100, and re-quantified with the KAPA Library Quantification kit. A separate single-read 150-cycle Illumina NextSeq 550 flow cell was used to sequence each immunoSEQ 96-well plate. The original pipeline was this. Because the immunoSEQ output held only junctional sequences and lacked quality scores, the filtering could not match the filtering applied to full-length reads. To assign V/J genes and CDR3, sequences were annotated against IMGT germline references using PyIR, a Python wrapper for IgBLAST v1.9. Reads were filtered out if the reads had weak V/J assignments (E-value above 1e-6), no CDR3, stop codons, out-of-frame junctions, or ambiguous translated residues. V3J clonotypes were defined as sequences sharing the same inferred V gene, J gene, and CDR3 amino acid sequence. Percentage overlap between repertoires was computed as shared unique clonotypes divided by the size of the smaller repertoire. Three approaches were used to assess repertoire richness: RTK rarefaction, the Chao1 estimator, and Recon v2.1 estimates of unobserved clonotypes. TCRdb holds this immuneACCESS table with in-frame rearrangements only. Some clones are missing; in checked studies, unresolved V genes explain under half, and the rest has no known cause. That table supplies the V and J calls and clone size; D and trimming were determined from the DNA. The sample includes about half a million clones, with 70% to 80% observed a single time. The ten biggest clones cover 10% to 15% of the sample.

The donors were healthy, HIV-negative adults with no recently reported acute infections or vaccinations. Every donor was a Caucasian adult living in Nashville, Tennessee, USA. For unsorted samples, roughly 90 million PBMCs were counted, and genomic DNA was extracted using the QIAamp DNA Blood Mini kit. Blood was collected by leukapheresis, and PBMCs were isolated by Ficoll-Histopaque density gradient centrifugation and then cryopreserved in liquid nitrogen vapor phase. The V and J genes are TRBV2 and TRBJ2-5; TRBD2 might be the D gene, on 5 matching bases. This TCR was recovered from a woman in her thirties or forties in good health. Some clones in this sample may be carry-over from other donors' samples. Sequenced: PBMCs. The CDR3 region has the sequence CASSEVTGETQYF. The DNA reads as follows: TGTGCCAGCAGTGAAGTGACGGGGGAGACCCAGTACTTC.